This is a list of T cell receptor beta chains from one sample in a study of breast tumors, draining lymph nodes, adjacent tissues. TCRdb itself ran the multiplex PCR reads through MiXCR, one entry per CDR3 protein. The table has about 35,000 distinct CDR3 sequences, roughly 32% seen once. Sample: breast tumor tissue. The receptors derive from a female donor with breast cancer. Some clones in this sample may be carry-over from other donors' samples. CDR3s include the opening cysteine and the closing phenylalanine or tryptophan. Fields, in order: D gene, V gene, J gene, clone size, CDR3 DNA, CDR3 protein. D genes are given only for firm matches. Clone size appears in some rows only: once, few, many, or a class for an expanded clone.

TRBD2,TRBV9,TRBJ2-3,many,TGTGCCAGCAGCCCAACCCAGCGGGAGGCAGCAGATACGCAGTATTTT,CASSPTQREAADTQYF
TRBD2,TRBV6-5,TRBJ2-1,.,TGTGCCACCCGGACTAGCGGGAGTTATGAGCAGTTCTTC,CATRTSGSYEQFF
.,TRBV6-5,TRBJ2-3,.,TGTGCCAGCAGTGAAGCGAGTATGTGGGGTAGCACAGATACGCAGTATTTT,CASSEASMWGSTDTQYF
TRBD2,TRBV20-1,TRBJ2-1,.,TGCAGTGCTAGAGATCCCGGACTAGCGGGAGACTACAATGAGCAGTTCTTC,CSARDPGLAGDYNEQFF
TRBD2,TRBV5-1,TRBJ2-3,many,TGCGCCAGCAGCGCGGGACTAGCGGCAGATACGCAGTATTTT,CASSAGLAADTQYF
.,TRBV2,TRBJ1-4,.,TGTACCAGTTCACAGGTAGCAACTAATGAAAAACTGTTTTTT,CTSSQVATNEKLFF
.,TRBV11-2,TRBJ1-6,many,TGTGCCAGCAGCTCCGGCGGTGGCACCTATAATTCACCCCTCCACTTT,CASSSGGGTYNSPLHF
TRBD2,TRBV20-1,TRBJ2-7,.,TGCAGTGCTAGAGGAATGCGGCGGGGGGGACTAGCGAAAAAGGGCTCCTACGAGCAGTACTTC,CSARGMRRGGLAKKGSYEQYF
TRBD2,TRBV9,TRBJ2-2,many,TGTGCCAGCAGCGTAGGAAGACTAGCGGGAGGAGGCACCGGGGAGCTGTTTTTT,CASSVGRLAGGGTGELFF
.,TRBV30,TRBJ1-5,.,TGTGCCTGGGGAACAGGGAACGATCAGCCCCAGCATTTT,CAWGTGNDQPQHF
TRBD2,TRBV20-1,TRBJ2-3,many,TGCAGTGCCAATAGCGGGAGAGGGGCAGATACGCAGTATTTT,CSANSGRGADTQYF
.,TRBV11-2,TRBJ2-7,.,TGTGCCAGCAGCTGGGGACCGATGTACGAGCAGTACTTC,CASSWGPMYEQYF
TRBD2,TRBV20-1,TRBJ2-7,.,TGCAGTGCTACTAGCGGGAGGAGCGGCGAGCAGTACTTC,CSATSGRSGEQYF
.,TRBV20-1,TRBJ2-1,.,TGCAGTGCTAGAAAGGCTAGCGGAGGGGGACTCAAAAGGGGGGAGCAGTTCTTC,CSARKASGGGLKRGEQFF
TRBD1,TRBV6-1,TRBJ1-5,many,TGTGCCAGCAGTGAAGGACAGGGAATCCCTCAGCCCCAGCATTTT,CASSEGQGIPQPQHF
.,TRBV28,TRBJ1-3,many,TGTGCCAGCAGTCCCCCCGCAGGGTCTGGAAACACCATATATTTT,CASSPPAGSGNTIYF
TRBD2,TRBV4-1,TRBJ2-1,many,TGCGCCAGCAGCCAAGGCGCCGGGACTAGGGTATATGAGCAGTTCTTC,CASSQGAGTRVYEQFF
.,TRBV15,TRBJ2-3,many,TGTGCCACCGCCTCTGCGCCTTTCACAGATACGCAGTATTTT,CATASAPFTDTQYF
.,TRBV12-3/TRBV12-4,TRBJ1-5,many,TGTGCCAGCAGCATAGGGATTACTCAGCCCCAGCATTTT,CASSIGITQPQHF
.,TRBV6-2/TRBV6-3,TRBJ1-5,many,TGTGCCAGCAGTTATTACATTAGCAATCAGCCCCAGCATTTT,CASSYYISNQPQHF
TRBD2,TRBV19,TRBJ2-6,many,TGTGCCAGTAGTATAGTGAGACTAGCGGGGTCTGGGGCCAACGTCCTGACTTTC,CASSIVRLAGSGANVLTF
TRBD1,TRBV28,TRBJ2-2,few,TGTGCCAGCAGATACGAAAGGGGGCGGACCGGGGAGCTGTTTTTT,CASRYERGRTGELFF
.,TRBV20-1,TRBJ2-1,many,TGCAGTGCTAGGGCGGCTATTATTCCCCGGTACAATGAGCAGTTCTTC,CSARAAIIPRYNEQFF
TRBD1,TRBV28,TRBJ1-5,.,TGTGCCAGCAGTTTGGACAGGGGCGGCAATCAGCCCCAGCATTTT,CASSLDRGGNQPQHF
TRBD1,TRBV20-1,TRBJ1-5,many,TGCAGTGCTAGAGATCGACAGGGTCCCAGCAATCAGCCCCAGCATTTT,CSARDRQGPSNQPQHF
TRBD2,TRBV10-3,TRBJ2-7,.,TGTGCCATCAGTAACCACGGCGGACTAGCGGGGCCGACCTACGAGCAGTACTTC,CAISNHGGLAGPTYEQYF
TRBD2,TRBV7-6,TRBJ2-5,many,TGTGCCAGCAGCTTGGGTAGCGGGAGTGCGGAGACCCAGTACTTC,CASSLGSGSAETQYF
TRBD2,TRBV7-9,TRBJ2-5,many,TGTGCCAGCAGCTTAGTCACTAGCGGGAGGGAAGAGACCCAGTACTTC,CASSLVTSGREETQYF
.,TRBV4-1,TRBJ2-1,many,TGCGCCAGCAGCCACACAGGGACCTTGGGTGAGCAGTTCTTC,CASSHTGTLGEQFF
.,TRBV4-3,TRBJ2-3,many,TGCGCCAGCAGCCAAGATTACGGGAATACGCAGTATTTT,CASSQDYGNTQYF
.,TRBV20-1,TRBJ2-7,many,TGCAGTGCTAGAGGGGCACTCTACGAGCAGTACTTC,CSARGALYEQYF
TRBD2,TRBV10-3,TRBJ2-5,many,TGTGCCATCAGTGAGCTCCGGACTAGCGTGGAGGTGACCCAGTACTTC,CAISELRTSVEVTQYF
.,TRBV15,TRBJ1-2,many,TGTGCCACCAGCAGAGAGGAATCCTATGGCTACACCTTC,CATSREESYGYTF
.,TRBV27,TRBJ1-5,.,TGTGCCAGCAGTGGATCAGGGATAGGTCAGCCCCAGCATTTT,CASSGSGIGQPQHF
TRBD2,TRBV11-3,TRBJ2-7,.,TGTGCCAGCAGCCCTGGGACTAGCGGGAGATGGGAGCAGTACTTC,CASSPGTSGRWEQYF
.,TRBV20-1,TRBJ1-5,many,TGCAGTGCTAGAGGGGATAGCAATCAGCCCCAGCATTTT,CSARGDSNQPQHF
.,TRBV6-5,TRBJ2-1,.,TGTGCCAGCAGTTACTCGCGAGACAATGAGCAGTTCTTC,CASSYSRDNEQFF
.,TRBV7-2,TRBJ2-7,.,TGTGCCAGCAGCTTGGGTGGGAGAACTGCCCACGAGCAGTACTTC,CASSLGGRTAHEQYF
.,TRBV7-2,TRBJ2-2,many,TGTGCCAGCAGCCCGTCTCAGGCGAGGACCGGGGAGCTGTTTTTT,CASSPSQARTGELFF
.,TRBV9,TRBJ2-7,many,TGTGCCAGCAGCCTAAGTAGCGACCCATCCTACGAGCAGTACTTC,CASSLSSDPSYEQYF
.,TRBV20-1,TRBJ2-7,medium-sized,TGCAGTGCTAGCGGGAGCTCCTACGAGCAGTACTTC,CSASGSSYEQYF
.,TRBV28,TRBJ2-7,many,TGTGCCAGCAGTTTTGCAAGGCGGGAGCAGTACTTC,CASSFARREQYF
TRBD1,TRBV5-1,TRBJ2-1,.,TGCGCCAGCAGCTTGGAAGGGACAGCCTACAATGAGCAGTTCTTC,CASSLEGTAYNEQFF
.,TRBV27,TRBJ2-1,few,TGTGCCAGCAGTCGCAGCTGGAGCTCCTACAATGAGCAGTTCTTC,CASSRSWSSYNEQFF
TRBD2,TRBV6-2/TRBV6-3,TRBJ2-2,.,TGTGCCAGCGAGCAGGAGCGGGAGACCGGGGAGCTGTTTTTT,CASEQERETGELFF
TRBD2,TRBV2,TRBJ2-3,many,TGTGCCAGCAGCAGAACTAGCGGGAGTCTAGATACGCAGTATTTT,CASSRTSGSLDTQYF
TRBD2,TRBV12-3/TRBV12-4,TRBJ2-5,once,TGTGCCAGCAGTCTGGGACTAGAAAAGACCCAGTACTTC,CASSLGLEKTQYF
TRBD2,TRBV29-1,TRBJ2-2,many,TGCAGCGTGGGCGGGAGTCGGAACACCGGGGAGCTGTTTTTT,CSVGGSRNTGELFF
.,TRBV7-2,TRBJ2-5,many,TGTGCCAGCAGCTTAGGCGGGCCCCGGGTGCACTGGACCCAGTACTTC,CASSLGGPRVHWTQYF
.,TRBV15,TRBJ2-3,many,TGTGCCACCAATGACAAGGGACGGACAGATACGCAGTATTTT,CATNDKGRTDTQYF
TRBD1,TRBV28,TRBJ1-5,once,TGTGCCAGCAGTTCCGGGACAGGTAATCAGCCCCAGCATTTT,CASSSGTGNQPQHF
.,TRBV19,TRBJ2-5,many,TGTGCCAGTAGTATAGATGGCAGGATCGGAGAGACCCAGTACTTC,CASSIDGRIGETQYF
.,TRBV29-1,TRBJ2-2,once,TGCGGCTGCTCTACAGGACAGACGAACACCGGAGAGCTGTTTTTT,CGCSTGQTNTGELFF
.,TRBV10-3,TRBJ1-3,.,TGTGCCACCGGCAGGGTGGGAGGAAACACCATATATTTT,CATGRVGGNTIYF